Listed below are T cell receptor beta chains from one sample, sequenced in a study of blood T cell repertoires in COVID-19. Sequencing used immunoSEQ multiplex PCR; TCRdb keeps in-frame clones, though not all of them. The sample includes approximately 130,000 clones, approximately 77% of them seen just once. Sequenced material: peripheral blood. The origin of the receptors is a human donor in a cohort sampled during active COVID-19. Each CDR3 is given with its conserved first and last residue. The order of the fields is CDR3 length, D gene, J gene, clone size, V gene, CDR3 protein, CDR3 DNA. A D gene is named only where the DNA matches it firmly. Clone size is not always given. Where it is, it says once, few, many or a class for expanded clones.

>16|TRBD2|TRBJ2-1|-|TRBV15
CATSSGLAGGNNEQFF
TGTGCCACCAGCAGCGGACTAGCGGGGGGCAACAATGAGCAGTTCTTC
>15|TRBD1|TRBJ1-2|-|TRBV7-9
CASSPILDRPYGYTF
TGTGCCAGCAGCCCTATTTTGGACAGGCCCTATGGCTACACCTTC
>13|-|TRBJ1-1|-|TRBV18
CASSAAEGTEAFF
TGTGCCAGCTCAGCCGCGGAAGGCACTGAAGCTTTCTTT
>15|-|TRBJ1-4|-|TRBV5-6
CASSFGGMRSEKLFF
TGTGCCAGCAGCTTTGGAGGGATGAGGAGTGAAAAACTGTTTTTT
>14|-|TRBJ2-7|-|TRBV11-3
CASSFDRFTYEQYF
TGTGCCAGCAGCTTTGACAGGTTTACCTACGAGCAGTACTTC
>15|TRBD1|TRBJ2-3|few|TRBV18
CASSRLTGRADTQYF
TGTGCCAGCTCGAGGCTGACAGGGCGAGCAGATACGCAGTATTTT
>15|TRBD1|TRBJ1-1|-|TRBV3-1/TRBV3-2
CASSRSGQPNTEAFF
TGTGCCAGCAGCCGTTCGGGACAGCCTAACACTGAAGCTTTCTTT
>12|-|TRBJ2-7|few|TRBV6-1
CASSERGYEQYF
TGTGCCAGCAGTGAACGGGGGTACGAGCAGTACTTC
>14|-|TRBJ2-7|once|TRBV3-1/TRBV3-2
CASSQEDSSYEQYF
TGTGCCAGCAGCCAAGAAGACAGCTCCTACGAGCAGTACTTC
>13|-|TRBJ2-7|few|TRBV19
CASSLGQSYEQYF
TGTGCCAGTAGTCTCGGACAGAGCTACGAGCAGTACTTC
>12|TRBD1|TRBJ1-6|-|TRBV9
CASSERTGTLHF
TGTGCCAGCAGCGAGCGGACAGGGACCCTCCACTTT
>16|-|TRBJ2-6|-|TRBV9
CASSVVGGSGANVLTF
TGTGCCAGCAGCGTAGTGGGGGGCTCTGGGGCCAACGTCCTGACTTTC